This entry features one TCR beta chain sequence. The germline V and J ends were trimmed by 3 bases and 4 bases, with 6 bases remaining between them. CDR3 length: 13 residues. Germline assignment: CDR1 KGHSH and CDR2 LQKENI. Profiling relied on immunoSEQ multiplex PCR, and the TCRdb table lists in-frame clones only, not all of them. The table has tens of thousands of clones, roughly 96% seen once. The sample belongs to a study of technical replicates of blood from a few donors. The specimen sequenced was T cells isolated from PBMCs. The gene calls are TRBV18 and TRBJ2-2; D is unclear. The clonotype comes from a human donor in good health. The CDR3 DNA reads TGTGCCAGCTCACCTACAAGCACCGGGGAGCTGTTTTTT. Protein product: CASSPTSTGELFF.